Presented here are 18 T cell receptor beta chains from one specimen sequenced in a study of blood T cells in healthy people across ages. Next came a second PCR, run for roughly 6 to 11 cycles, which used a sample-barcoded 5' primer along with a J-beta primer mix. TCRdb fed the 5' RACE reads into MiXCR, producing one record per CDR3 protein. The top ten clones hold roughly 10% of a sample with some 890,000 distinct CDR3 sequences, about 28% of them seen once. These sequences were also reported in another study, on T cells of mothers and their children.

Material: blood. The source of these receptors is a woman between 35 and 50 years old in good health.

CDR3 sequence: CSAISPGRGNTEAFF. CDR3 coding DNA: TGCAGTGCTATTAGTCCGGGCAGGGGGAACACTGAAGCTTTCTTT. The genes are TRBV20-1 and TRBJ1-1; D might be TRBD1 (6 bases). This CDR3 has 15 residues. Germline loops: CDR1 DFQATT, CDR2 SNEGSKA (reference sequence). With 4 bases removed from V and 1 base from J, the gap between germline ends came to 16 bases.

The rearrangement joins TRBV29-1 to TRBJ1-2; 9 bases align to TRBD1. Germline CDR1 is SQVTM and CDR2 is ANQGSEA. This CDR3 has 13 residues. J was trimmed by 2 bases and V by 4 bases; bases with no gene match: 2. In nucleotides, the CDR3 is TGCAGCGTTGGGACAGGGGAAAACTATGGCTACACCTTC. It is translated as CSVGTGENYGYTF.

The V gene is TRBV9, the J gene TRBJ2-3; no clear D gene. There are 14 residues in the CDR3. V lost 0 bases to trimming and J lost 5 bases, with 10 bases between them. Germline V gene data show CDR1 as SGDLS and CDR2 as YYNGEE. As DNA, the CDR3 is TGTGCCAGCAGCGTAGAACTTGCCCGAGATACGCAGTATTTT. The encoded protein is CASSVELARDTQYF.

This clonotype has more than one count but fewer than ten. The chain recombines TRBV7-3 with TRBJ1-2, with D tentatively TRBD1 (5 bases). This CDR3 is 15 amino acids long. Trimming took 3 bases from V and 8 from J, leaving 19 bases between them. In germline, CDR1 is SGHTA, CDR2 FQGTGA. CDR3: CASSFGPGPQGGYTF. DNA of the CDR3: TGTGCCAGCAGCTTCGGACCGGGACCTCAAGGCGGCTACACCTTC.

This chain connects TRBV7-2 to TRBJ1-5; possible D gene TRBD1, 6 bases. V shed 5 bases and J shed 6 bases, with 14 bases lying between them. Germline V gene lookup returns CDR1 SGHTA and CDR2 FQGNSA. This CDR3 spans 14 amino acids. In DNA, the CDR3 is TGTGCCAGCAGCCCGGAAGGGGGAGTTCAGCCCCAGCATTTT. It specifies CASSPEGGVQPQHF.

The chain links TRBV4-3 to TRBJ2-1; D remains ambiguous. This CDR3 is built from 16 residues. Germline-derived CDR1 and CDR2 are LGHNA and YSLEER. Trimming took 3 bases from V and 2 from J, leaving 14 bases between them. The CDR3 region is CASSQDRPAPYNEQFF. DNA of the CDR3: TGCGCCAGCAGCCAGGATAGGCCCGCCCCCTACAATGAGCAGTTCTTC.

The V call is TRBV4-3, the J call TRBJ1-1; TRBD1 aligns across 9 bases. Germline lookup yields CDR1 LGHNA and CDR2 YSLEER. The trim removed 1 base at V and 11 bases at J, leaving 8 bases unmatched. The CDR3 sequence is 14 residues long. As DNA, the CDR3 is TGCGCCAGCAGCCAAGTCAACGTCGGGACAGGGGCTTTCTTT. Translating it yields CASSQVNVGTGAFF.

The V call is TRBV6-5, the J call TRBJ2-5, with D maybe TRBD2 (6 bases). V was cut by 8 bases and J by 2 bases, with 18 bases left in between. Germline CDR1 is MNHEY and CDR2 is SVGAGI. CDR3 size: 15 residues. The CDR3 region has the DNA TGTGCCAGCCGCCTGGGACTCGGGACTCAAGAGACCCAGTACTTC. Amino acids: CASRLGLGTQETQYF.

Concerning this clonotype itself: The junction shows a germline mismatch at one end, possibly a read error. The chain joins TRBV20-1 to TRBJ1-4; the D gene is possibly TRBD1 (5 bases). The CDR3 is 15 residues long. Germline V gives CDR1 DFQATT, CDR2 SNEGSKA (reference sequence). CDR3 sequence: CSAPFPGATNGKLFF. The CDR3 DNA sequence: TGCAGTGCTCCCTTCCCCGGGGCTACTAATGGAAAACTGTTTTTT.

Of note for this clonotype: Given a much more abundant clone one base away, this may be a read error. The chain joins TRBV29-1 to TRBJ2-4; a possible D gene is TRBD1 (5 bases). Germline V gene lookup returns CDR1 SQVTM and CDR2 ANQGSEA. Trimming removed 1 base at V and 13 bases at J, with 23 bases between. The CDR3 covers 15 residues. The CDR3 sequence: CSVEGGGHQIDEQYF. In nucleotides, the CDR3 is TGCAGCGTTGAAGGGGGCGGACACCAGATCGATGAGCAGTACTTC.

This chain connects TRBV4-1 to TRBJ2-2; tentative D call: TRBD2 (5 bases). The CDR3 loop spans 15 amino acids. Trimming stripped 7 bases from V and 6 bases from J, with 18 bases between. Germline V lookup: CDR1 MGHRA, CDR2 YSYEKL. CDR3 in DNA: TGCGCCAGCAACGAGAATCGGGGATCGGCCGGGGAGCTGTTTTTT. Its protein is CASNENRGSAGELFF.

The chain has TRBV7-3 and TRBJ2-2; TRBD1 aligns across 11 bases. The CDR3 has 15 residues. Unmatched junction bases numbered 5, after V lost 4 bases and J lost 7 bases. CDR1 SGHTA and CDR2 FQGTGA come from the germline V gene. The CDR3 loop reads CASSWTGGFGGELFF. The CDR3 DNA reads TGTGCCAGCAGCTGGACAGGGGGCTTCGGCGGGGAGCTGTTTTTT.

CDR3 protein: CASSAGSYNEQYF. The DNA of the CDR3 is TGTGCCAGCAGCGCCGGGTCCTACAATGAGCAGTACTTC. The rearrangement links TRBV7-2 to TRBJ2-1; no reliable D call. Gene TRBJ2-7 matches the end of the DNA better, so the J call may be wrong. The CDR3 length is 13 residues. The germline V gene encodes CDR1 SGHTA and CDR2 FQGNSA.

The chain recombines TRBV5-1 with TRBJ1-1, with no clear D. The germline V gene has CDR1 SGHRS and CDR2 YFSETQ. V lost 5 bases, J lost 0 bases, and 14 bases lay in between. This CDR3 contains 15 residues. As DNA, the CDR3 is TGCGCCAGCAGGAGGGATTTGATAATGAACACTGAAGCTTTCTTT. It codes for CASRRDLIMNTEAFF.

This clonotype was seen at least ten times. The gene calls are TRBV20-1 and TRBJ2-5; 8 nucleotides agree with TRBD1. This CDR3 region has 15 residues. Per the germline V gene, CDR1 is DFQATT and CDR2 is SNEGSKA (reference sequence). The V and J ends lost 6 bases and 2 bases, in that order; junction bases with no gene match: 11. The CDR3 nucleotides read TGCAGTGCCACAAAGACAGGGGCCCTTCAAGAGACCCAGTACTTC. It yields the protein CSATKTGALQETQYF.

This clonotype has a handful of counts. Written as DNA, the CDR3 is TGTGCCAGCAGTGTGCAGGGTCCGAACACTGAAGCTTTCTTT. Its protein is CASSVQGPNTEAFF. The V call is TRBV27, the J call TRBJ1-1; D might be TRBD1 (5 bases). This CDR3 comprises 14 residues. The germline CDR1 and CDR2 sequences are MNHEY and SMNVEV (reference sequence). V lost 5 bases, J lost 1 base, and 11 bases lay in between.

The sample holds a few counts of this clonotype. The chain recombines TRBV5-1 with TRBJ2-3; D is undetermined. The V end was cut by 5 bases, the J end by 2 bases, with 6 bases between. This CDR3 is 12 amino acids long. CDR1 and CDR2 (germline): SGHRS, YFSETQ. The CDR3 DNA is TGCGCCAGCAGGGTTTACACAGATACGCAGTATTTT. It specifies CASRVYTDTQYF.

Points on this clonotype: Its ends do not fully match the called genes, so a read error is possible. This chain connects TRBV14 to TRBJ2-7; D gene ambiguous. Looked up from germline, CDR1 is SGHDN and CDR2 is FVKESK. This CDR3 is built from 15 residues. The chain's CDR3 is CVSSQDYLSTYEQYF. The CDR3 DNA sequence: TGTGTCAGCAGCCAAGATTATCTCTCTACCTACGAGCAGTACTTC.